One T cell receptor beta chain is described in this entry. This clone was detected a few times. The clone's antigen remains unknown. No base-level quality is on record; no much larger clone is a single base apart. This sample was taken from a study of ipilimumab plus nivolumab after autologous stem cell transplantation (dated by TCRdb to about 2021). Regarding the complete study: The median number of doses received by trial patients was roughly 5 for ipilimumab and about 8 for nivolumab. Patients in the myeloma cohort were either high-risk and transplant-naive or had relapsed within 3 years of a first autologous transplant. Patients with high-risk diffuse large B cell lymphoma, mature T cell lymphoma, or multiple myeloma undergoing autologous transplant were enrolled in the trial. The intent-to-treat population of the trial consisted of about 34 patients. The research as a whole found: Combined checkpoint inhibition appeared tolerable as post-transplant consolidation, according to the authors' conclusion. Per the authors, a biologic rationale for further study of the post-transplant checkpoint inhibition approach was offered by T cell receptor repertoire, regulatory T cell phenotype and gut microbiota profiles.

The library was generated by the immunoSEQ multiplex PCR assay. This immuneACCESS table, as held by TCRdb, lists in-frame sequences with V and J called but not all clones. Of the missing ones, under half trace to an unresolved V gene in checked studies; the others have no known cause. This sample is represented by about 40,000 clones; almost 95% of them were singletons. The ten most abundant clones make up 0.9% of the sample. V is cut by 0 bases and J by 0 bases, and the space between the germline ends is 13 bases. The CDR3 sequence holds 17 residues, the cysteine and phenylalanine included. CDR3 DNA is the only sequence kept; it has 51 bases, read in frame from the first base. The germline V gene yields LGHNA for CDR1 and YSLEER for CDR2. Checkpoint therapy began 14 to 28 days after autologous transplant, with ipilimumab given at 1 mg/kg intravenously on day 1 of selected weeks. Nivolumab was administered at 3 mg/kg intravenously on day 1 of weeks 1, 4, 7, 10, and every two weeks through week 26. This was a Phase Ib clinical trial that tested ipilimumab plus nivolumab, given as combined checkpoint inhibition, for consolidation following autologous stem cell transplantation.

The rearranged segments are TRBV4-3 and TRBJ2-3; the D region possibly corresponds to TRBD2 (5 bases align). This TCR was recovered from a male donor with multiple myeloma. The source was PBMCs, collected in a trial of ipilimumab plus nivolumab as post-transplant consolidation. The DNA reads TGCGCCAGCAGCCAAGACACGGTTCGGGGAAGCACAGATACGCAGTATTTT. Protein translation: CASSQDTVRGSTDTQYF.